One and the same sample provided the 24 T cell receptor beta chains below, sequenced in a study of blood T cell repertoires in COVID-19. Only in-frame clones appear in the TCRdb table, and some are missing; sequencing was by immunoSEQ multiplex PCR. The profile shows 300,000 to 350,000 clones, roughly 85% of them singletons. Sample: PBMCs or T cells enriched from blood (not recorded which). The receptors shown here come from a woman aged 40 to 55 with acute COVID-19.

The chain employs TRBV28 and TRBJ1-6; D remains ambiguous. This CDR3 comprises 14 residues. V gave up 3 bases and J gave up 7 bases, with 10 bases separating them. Germline V gene sequence: CDR1 MDHEN, CDR2 SYDVKM. The CDR3 DNA sequence: TGTGCCAGCAGTTTGGTCCGTGGCAATTCACCCCTCCACTTT. It yields the protein CASSLVRGNSPLHF.

The chain combines TRBV11-3 with TRBJ2-2; TRBD2 might be the D (5 bases). This CDR3 contains 13 residues. V lost 8 bases and J lost 7, with 14 bases in between. Germline V CDR1 and CDR2: SGHNT, YENEEA. The CDR3 DNA sequence: TGTGCCAGCCGGGGTGGGAGTCTCGGGGAGCTGTTTTTT. Translated, it gives CASRGGSLGELFF.

The V and J genes are TRBV6-5 and TRBJ2-3; D gene uncertain. Trimming took 8 bases from V and 1 from J, leaving 10 bases between them. The germline gives CDR1 MNHEY, CDR2 SVGAGI. This CDR3 contains 13 residues. In DNA form, the CDR3 reads TGTGCCAGCCAAAGGAGAGGCACAGATACGCAGTATTTT. It codes for CASQRRGTDTQYF.

For the CDR3, the DNA is TGTGCCAGCTCAGCGGCCTCCGCCCTCTCTGGAAACACCATATATTTT. Encoded protein: CASSAASALSGNTIYF. The gene calls are TRBV18 and TRBJ1-3; D remains ambiguous. Germline values: CDR1 KGHSH, CDR2 LQKENI. V lost 5 bases, J lost 0 bases, and 14 bases lay in between. The CDR3 is 16 amino acids.

The gene calls are TRBV11-3 and TRBJ2-2, with 16 bases matching TRBD2. The trim removed 0 bases at V and 2 bases at J, leaving 6 bases unmatched. This CDR3 contains 20 residues. CDR1 SGHNT and CDR2 YENEEA come from the germline V gene. The CDR3 sequence is CASSLEPGLAGGPNTGELFF. The CDR3 DNA reads as TGTGCCAGCAGCTTAGAACCGGGACTAGCGGGAGGGCCTAACACCGGGGAGCTGTTTTTT.

The chain recombines TRBV7-2 with TRBJ1-2; 10 bases fit TRBD1. The CDR3 totals 15 residues. V dropped 3 bases and J dropped 3; count of bases not matched to a gene: 4. CDR1 is SGHTA, CDR2 FQGNSA, per germline. The CDR3, as DNA: TGTGCCAGCAGCTTTCCGACAGGGGGCGACTATGGCTACACCTTC. It translates to CASSFPTGGDYGYTF.

The chain has TRBV19 and TRBJ2-3; D remains ambiguous. Germline CDR1 and CDR2: LNHDA and SQIVND (reference sequence). Trimming took off 4 bases at V and 2 bases at J, with 10 bases between the two ends. The CDR3 covers 14 residues. As DNA, the CDR3 is TGTGCCAGTAGTACCGTTCAGTACACAGATACGCAGTATTTT. It specifies CASSTVQYTDTQYF. The whole variable domain, filled in from reference TRBV19 and TRBJ2-3, reads DGGITQSPKYLFRKEGQNVTLSCEQNLNHDAMYWYRQDPGQGLRLIYYSQIVNDFQKGDIAEGYSVSREKKESFPLTVTSAQKNPTAFYLCASSTVQYTDTQYFGPGTRLTVL.

The rearrangement uses TRBV4-3 and TRBJ1-2; 7 positions match TRBD1. The CDR3 has 16 amino acids. J gave up 6 bases and V 0 bases, and 10 bases lay outside the gene matches. Looked up from germline, CDR1 is LGHNA and CDR2 is YSLEER. The CDR3 nucleotides read TGCGCCAGCAGCCAAGAGATTACAGGGGTGTGGGATGGCTACACCTTC. This codes for CASSQEITGVWDGYTF.

The CDR3 protein is CSVEDGGWRRGAFTDTQYF. The CDR3 bases are TGCAGCGTTGAAGACGGCGGGTGGAGGCGGGGGGCCTTCACAGATACGCAGTATTTT. This sequence joins TRBV29-1 and TRBJ2-3, with TRBD2 matching over 8 bases. Per germline, CDR1 SQVTM and CDR2 ANQGSEA. This CDR3 spans 19 amino acids. The V and J ends lost 0 bases and 2 bases, in that order; junction bases with no gene match: 16.

This CDR3 is CAIKESGQMSNTEAFF. DNA of the CDR3: TGTGCCATAAAAGAAAGCGGACAGATGTCTAACACTGAAGCTTTCTTT. The V call is TRBV10-3, the J call TRBJ1-1; D possibly corresponds to TRBD1 (6 bases). Germline V gene lookup returns CDR1 ENHRY and CDR2 SYGVKD. The CDR3 extends over 16 amino acids. Trimming left V 9 bases short and J 2 bases short, with 22 bases between.

The chain recombines TRBV19 with TRBJ2-5; possible D gene TRBD1, 5 bases. CDR3 length: 12 residues. V lost 9 bases and J 2 bases, leaving 10 bases between the germline ends. Germline V gene sequence: CDR1 LNHDA, CDR2 SQIVND (reference sequence). The DNA of the CDR3 is TGTGCCAGCTCGAGACAGCAAGAGACCCAGTACTTC. As protein: CASSRQQETQYF.

V gene TRBV7-2 combines with J gene TRBJ2-7; a weak D match, TRBD1 (6 bases). Looked up from germline, CDR1 is SGHTA and CDR2 is FQGNSA. Trimming shortened V by 2 bases and J by 5 bases, and 16 bases separated the two germline ends. The CDR3 consists of 15 residues. The CDR3 sequence: CASSLSRTEVNEQYF. Written as DNA, the CDR3 is TGTGCCAGCAGCTTATCCCGGACAGAAGTCAACGAGCAGTACTTC.

The gene calls are TRBV3-1 (or the pseudogene TRBV3-2) and TRBJ1-2; D might be TRBD1 (5 bases). V was shortened by 0 bases and J by 9 bases, with 8 bases between the two germline ends. From germline, CDR1 is LGHDT and CDR2 YNNKEL (reference sequence). The CDR3 spans 12 residues. The CDR3 coding sequence is TGTGCCAGCAGCCAAGAAGGGGTAAGCTACACCTTC. Encoded protein: CASSQEGVSYTF.

This sequence joins TRBV7-6 and TRBJ2-3; 8 bases line up with TRBD2. Unmatched junction bases numbered 8, after V lost 5 bases and J lost 4 bases. The CDR3 covers 15 residues. Germline CDR1 and CDR2: SGHVS and FNYEAQ. The CDR3 protein is CASSLSGGHPDTQYF. In DNA, the CDR3 is TGTGCCAGCAGCCTAAGCGGGGGACACCCAGATACGCAGTATTTT.

This chain joins TRBV6-5 and TRBJ2-1; 10 bases are shared with TRBD2. In germline, CDR1 is MNHEY, CDR2 SVGAGI. The CDR3 consists of 14 residues. Losses at the gene ends were 5 bases for V and 8 bases for J; bases not matched to a gene: 6. The CDR3 nucleotides are TGTGCCAGCAGTCCTAGCGGGAGTAGGTATGAGCAGTTCTTC. This codes for CASSPSGSRYEQFF.

The gene calls are TRBV12-5 and TRBJ1-3; D is uncertain. CDR3 length: 14 residues. With 2 bases removed from V and 1 base from J, the gap between germline ends came to 6 bases. CDR1 and CDR2 (germline): LGHNT, FRNRAP. CDR3 loop: CASGLTASGNTIYF. CDR3 DNA: TGTGCTAGTGGTTTGACAGCTTCTGGAAACACCATATATTTT.

This chain joins TRBV21-1 and TRBJ1-3; the table names TRBD1, a call not compared with the DNA. TRBV21-1 is a pseudogene. CDR3 size: 15 residues. CDR3 bases: TGTGCCGGTGGGGAAAGGGGTCTGGGAGGAAACACCATATATTTT. It codes for CAGGERGLGGNTIYF.

The chain couples TRBV5-6 to TRBJ1-3; a possible D gene is TRBD1 (5 bases). The CDR3 is made up of 15 amino acids. Trimming removed 0 bases at V and 4 bases at J, with 11 bases between. Germline V gene data show CDR1 as SGHDT and CDR2 as YYEEEE. The DNA of the CDR3 is TGTGCCAGCAGCTTGGTCTCAGGGCCGGGAAACACCATATATTTT. Translated: CASSLVSGPGNTIYF.

The genes are TRBV9 and TRBJ1-3; D is possibly TRBD1 (6 bases). Germline CDR1 and CDR2: SGDLS and YYNGEE. The CDR3 is made up of 16 amino acids. Trimming took off 3 bases at V and 0 bases at J, with 13 bases between the two ends. The CDR3 DNA follows: TGTGCCAGCAGCGCCTACAGGGACCCCTCTGGAAACACCATATATTTT. Its translation: CASSAYRDPSGNTIYF.

This clone occurred once. This chain joins TRBV5-4 and TRBJ2-7; D gene unclear. The CDR3 is 13 amino acids. V was clipped by 4 bases and J by 6 bases, with 14 bases between them. CDR1 and CDR2 (germline): SGHNT, YYREEE (reference sequence). The CDR3 sequence is CASSPTTRLEQYF. DNA for the CDR3: TGTGCCAGCAGCCCCACCACCCGACTCGAGCAGTACTTC.

This clone was seen just once. This sequence joins TRBV3-1 (or the pseudogene TRBV3-2) and TRBJ1-2; possible D gene TRBD1, 5 bases. The V end lost 4 bases, the J end lost 4 bases, and 13 bases lay between the germline ends. Germline V gene sequence: CDR1 LGHDT, CDR2 YNNKEL (reference sequence). CDR3 length: 14 amino acids. This chain's CDR3 is CASSRTDTSYGYTF. The CDR3 bases are TGTGCCAGCAGCCGAACGGACACATCCTATGGCTACACCTTC.

Worth noting for this clone: A read error may produce the germline difference seen at one junction end. The V call is TRBV6-2 or TRBV6-3, the J call TRBJ1-5; D is unresolved. The germline gives CDR1 MNHEY, CDR2 SVGEGT. The CDR3 length is 16 residues. CDR3 nucleotide sequence: TGTGCCAGCAGTTACCATCCGGCCGATAGCTATCAGCCCCAGCATTTT. Encoded protein: CASSYHPADSYQPQHF.

The V and J genes are TRBV27 and TRBJ1-1, with 8 bases identical to TRBD1. The CDR3 is 17 amino acids. Losses at the gene ends were 4 bases for V and 1 base for J; bases not matched to a gene: 11. CDR1 is MNHEY, CDR2 SMNVEV, per germline (reference sequence). Written as DNA, the CDR3 is TGTGCCAGCAGTTGGCGACAGGGGTCGTCAGCGAACACTGAAGCTTTCTTT. It is translated as CASSWRQGSSANTEAFF.

The genes are TRBV10-3 and TRBJ2-7, with TRBD1 identical over 11 bases. The CDR3 has 15 residues. Trimming took 0 bases from V and 12 from J; bases not matched to a gene: 10. Germline V gene lookup returns CDR1 ENHRY and CDR2 SYGVKD. The CDR3 nucleotides read TGTGCCATCAGTGAGTCCGGAGGACAGGGGGCGGTTCGGTACTTC. Translating gives CAISESGGQGAVRYF.